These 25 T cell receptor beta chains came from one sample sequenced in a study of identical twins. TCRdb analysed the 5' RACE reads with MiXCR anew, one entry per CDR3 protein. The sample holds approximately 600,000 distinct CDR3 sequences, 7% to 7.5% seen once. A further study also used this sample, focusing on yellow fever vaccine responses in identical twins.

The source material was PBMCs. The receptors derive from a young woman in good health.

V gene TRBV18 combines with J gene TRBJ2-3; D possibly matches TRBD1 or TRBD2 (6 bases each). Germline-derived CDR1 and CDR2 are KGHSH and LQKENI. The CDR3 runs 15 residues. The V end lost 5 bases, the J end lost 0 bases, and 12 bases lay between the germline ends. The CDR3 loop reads CASSSGAQSTDTQYF. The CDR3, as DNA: TGTGCCAGCTCATCGGGGGCGCAAAGCACAGATACGCAGTATTTT.

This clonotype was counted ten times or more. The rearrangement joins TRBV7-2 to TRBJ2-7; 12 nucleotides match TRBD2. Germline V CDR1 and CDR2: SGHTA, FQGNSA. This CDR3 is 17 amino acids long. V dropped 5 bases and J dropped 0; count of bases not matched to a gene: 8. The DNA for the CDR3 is TGTGCCAGCAGCCACGGAGGACTAGCGGGGCACTCCTACGAGCAGTACTTC. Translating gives CASSHGGLAGHSYEQYF.

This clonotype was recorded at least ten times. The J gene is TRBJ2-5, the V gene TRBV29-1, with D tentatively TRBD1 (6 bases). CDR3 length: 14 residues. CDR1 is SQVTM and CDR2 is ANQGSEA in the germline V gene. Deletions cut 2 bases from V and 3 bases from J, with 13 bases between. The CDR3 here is CSVESRAGEETQYF. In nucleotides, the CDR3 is TGCAGCGTTGAATCGAGGGCAGGGGAAGAGACCCAGTACTTC.

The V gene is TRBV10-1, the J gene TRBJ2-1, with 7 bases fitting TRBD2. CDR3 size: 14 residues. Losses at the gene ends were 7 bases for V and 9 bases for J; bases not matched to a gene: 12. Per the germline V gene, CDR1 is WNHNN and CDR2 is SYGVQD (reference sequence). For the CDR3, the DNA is TGCGCCAGCACGAGCGGGGAAAATGGAGGTGAGCAGTTCTTC. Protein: CASTSGENGGEQFF.

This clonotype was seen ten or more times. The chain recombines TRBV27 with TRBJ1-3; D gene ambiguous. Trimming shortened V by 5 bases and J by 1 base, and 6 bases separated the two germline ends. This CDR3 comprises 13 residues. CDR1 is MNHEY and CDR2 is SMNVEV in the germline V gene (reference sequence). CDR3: CASSTASGNTIYF. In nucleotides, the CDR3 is TGTGCCAGCAGTACAGCGTCTGGAAACACCATATATTTT.

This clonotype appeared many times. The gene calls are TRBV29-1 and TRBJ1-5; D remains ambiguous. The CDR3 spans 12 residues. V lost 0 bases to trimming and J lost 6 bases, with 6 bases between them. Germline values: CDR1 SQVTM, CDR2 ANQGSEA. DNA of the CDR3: TGCAGCGTTGAAGATCCAGGTCAGCCCCAGCATTTT. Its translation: CSVEDPGQPQHF.

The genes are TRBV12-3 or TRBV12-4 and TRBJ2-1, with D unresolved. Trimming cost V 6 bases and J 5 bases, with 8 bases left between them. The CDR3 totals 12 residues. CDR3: CASRPFDNEQFF. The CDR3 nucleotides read TGTGCCAGCAGGCCTTTCGACAATGAGCAGTTCTTC.

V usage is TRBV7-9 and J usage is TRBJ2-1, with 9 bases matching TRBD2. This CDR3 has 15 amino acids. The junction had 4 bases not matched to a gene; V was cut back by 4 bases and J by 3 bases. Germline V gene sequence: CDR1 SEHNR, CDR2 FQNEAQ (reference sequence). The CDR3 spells CASSYASGDYNEQFF. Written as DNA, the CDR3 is TGTGCCAGCAGCTATGCTAGCGGGGACTACAATGAGCAGTTCTTC.

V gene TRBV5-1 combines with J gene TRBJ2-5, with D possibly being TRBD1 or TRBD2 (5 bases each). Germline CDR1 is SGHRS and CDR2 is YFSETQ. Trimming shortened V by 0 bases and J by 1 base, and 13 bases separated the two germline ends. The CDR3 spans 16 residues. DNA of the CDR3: TGCGCCAGCAGCTTGGTGGGACGCCGCATCCAAGAGACCCAGTACTTC. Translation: CASSLVGRRIQETQYF. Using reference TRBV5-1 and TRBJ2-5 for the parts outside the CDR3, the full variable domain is KAGVTQTPRYLIKTRGQQVTLSCSPISGHRSVSWYQQTPGQGLQFLFEYFSETQRNKGNFPGRFSGRQFSNSRSEMNVSTLELGDSALYLCASSLVGRRIQETQYFGPGTRLLVL.

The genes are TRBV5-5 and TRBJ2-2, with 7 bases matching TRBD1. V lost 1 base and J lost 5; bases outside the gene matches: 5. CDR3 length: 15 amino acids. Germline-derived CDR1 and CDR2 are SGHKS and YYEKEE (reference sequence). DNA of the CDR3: TGTGCCAGCAGCTTGAAGGGGGCGCTTACCGGGGAGCTGTTTTTT. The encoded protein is CASSLKGALTGELFF.

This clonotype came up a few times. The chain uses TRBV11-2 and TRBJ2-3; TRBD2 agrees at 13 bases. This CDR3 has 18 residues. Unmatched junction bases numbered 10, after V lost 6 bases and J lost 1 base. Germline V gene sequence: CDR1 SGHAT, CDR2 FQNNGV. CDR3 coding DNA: TGTGCCAGCAGTCCGAATCTAGGGACTAGCGGGGGCACAGATACGCAGTATTTT. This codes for CASSPNLGTSGGTDTQYF. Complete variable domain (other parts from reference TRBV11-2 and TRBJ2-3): EAGVAQSPRYKIIEKRQSVAFWCNPISGHATLYWYQQILGQGPKLLIQFQNNGVVDDSQLPKDRFSAERLKGVDSTLKIQPAKLEDSAVYLCASSPNLGTSGGTDTQYFGPGTRLTVL.

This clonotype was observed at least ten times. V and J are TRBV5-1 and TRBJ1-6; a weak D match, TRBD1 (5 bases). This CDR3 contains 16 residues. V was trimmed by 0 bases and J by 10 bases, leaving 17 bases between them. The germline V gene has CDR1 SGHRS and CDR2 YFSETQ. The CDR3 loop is CASSLGGTKSMSPLHF. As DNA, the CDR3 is TGCGCCAGCAGCTTGGGAGGGACCAAATCAATGTCACCCCTCCACTTT.

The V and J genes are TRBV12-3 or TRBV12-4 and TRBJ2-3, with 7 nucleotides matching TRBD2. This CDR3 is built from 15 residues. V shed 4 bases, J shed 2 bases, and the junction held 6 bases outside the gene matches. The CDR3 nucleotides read TGTGCCAGCAGTTCAACGCAGCGGGACACAGATACGCAGTATTTT. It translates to CASSSTQRDTDTQYF.

In nucleotides, the CDR3 is TGTGCCACCCGAGGAGAAGGGACGAATCAGCCCCAGCATTTT. Encoded protein: CATRGEGTNQPQHF. This sequence joins TRBV24-1 and TRBJ1-5; D may be TRBD1 (5 bases). The V and J ends lost 9 bases and 4 bases respectively, with 15 bases between them. This CDR3 spans 14 amino acids. Germline values: CDR1 KGHDR, CDR2 SFDVKD.

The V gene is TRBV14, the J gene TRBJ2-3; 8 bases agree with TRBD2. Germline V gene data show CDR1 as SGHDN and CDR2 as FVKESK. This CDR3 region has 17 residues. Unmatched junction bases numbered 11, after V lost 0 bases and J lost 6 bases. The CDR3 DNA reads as TGTGCCAGCAGCCAAGAGTTGGTAGCGGGGCACCAGGATACGCAGTATTTT. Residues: CASSQELVAGHQDTQYF.

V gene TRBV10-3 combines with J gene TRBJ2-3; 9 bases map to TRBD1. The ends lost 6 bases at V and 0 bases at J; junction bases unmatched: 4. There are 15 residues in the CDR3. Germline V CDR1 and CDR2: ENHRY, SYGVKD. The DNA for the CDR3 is TGTGCCATCAGGCCCGGGACAGGGAGCACAGATACGCAGTATTTT. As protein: CAIRPGTGSTDTQYF.

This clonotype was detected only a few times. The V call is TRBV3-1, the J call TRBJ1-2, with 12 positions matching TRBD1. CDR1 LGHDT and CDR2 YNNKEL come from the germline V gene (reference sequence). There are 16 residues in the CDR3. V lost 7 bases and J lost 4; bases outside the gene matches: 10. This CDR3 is CASTPGQGASGYGYTF. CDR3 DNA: TGTGCCAGCACCCCGGGACAGGGGGCGTCGGGCTATGGCTACACCTTC.

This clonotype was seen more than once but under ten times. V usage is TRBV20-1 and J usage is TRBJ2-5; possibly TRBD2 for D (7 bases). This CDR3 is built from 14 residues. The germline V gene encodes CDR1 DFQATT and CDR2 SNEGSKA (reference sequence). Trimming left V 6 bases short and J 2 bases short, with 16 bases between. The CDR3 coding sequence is TGCAGTGCCAAGGGGGGGACTTTACAAGAGACCCAGTACTTC. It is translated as CSAKGGTLQETQYF.

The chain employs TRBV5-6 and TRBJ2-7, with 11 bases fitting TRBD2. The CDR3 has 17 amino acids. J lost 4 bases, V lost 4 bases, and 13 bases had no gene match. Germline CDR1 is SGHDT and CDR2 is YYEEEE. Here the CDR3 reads CASSPTSGLAGGYEQYF. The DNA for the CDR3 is TGTGCCAGCAGCCCCACTTCAGGACTAGCGGGTGGATACGAGCAGTACTTC.

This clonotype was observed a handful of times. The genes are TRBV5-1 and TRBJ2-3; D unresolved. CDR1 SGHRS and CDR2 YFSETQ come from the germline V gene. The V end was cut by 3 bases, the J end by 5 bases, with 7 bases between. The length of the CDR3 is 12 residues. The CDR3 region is CASSWNGDTQYF. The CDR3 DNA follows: TGCGCCAGCAGCTGGAATGGAGATACGCAGTATTTT.

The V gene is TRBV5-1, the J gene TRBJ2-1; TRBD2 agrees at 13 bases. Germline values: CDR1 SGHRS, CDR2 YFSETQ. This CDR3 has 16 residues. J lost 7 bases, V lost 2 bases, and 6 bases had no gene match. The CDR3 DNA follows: TGCGCCAGCAGCTTTACTAGCGGGAGGGCCGGGAATGAGCAGTTCTTC. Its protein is CASSFTSGRAGNEQFF. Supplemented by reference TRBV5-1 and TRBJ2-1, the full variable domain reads KAGVTQTPRYLIKTRGQQVTLSCSPISGHRSVSWYQQTPGQGLQFLFEYFSETQRNKGNFPGRFSGRQFSNSRSEMNVSTLELGDSALYLCASSFTSGRAGNEQFFGPGTRLTVL.

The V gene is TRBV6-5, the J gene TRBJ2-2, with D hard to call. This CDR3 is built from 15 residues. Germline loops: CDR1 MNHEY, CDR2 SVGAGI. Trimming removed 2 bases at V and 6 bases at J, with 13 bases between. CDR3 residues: CASSYGLLTAGELFF. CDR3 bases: TGTGCCAGCAGTTACGGGCTGTTGACCGCCGGGGAGCTGTTTTTT.

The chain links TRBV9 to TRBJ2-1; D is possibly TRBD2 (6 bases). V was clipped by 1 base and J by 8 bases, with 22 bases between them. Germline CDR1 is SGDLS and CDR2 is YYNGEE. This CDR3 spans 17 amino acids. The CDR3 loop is CASSVSISGERVHEQFF. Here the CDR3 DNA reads TGTGCCAGCAGCGTATCCATTAGCGGTGAGCGGGTACATGAGCAGTTCTTC.

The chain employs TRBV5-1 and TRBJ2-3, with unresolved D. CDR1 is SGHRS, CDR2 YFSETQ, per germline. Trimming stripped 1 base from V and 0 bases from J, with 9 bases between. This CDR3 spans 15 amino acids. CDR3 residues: CASSLRRPSTDTQYF. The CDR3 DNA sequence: TGCGCCAGCAGCTTGCGACGGCCTAGCACAGATACGCAGTATTTT. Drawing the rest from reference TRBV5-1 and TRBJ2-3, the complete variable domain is KAGVTQTPRYLIKTRGQQVTLSCSPISGHRSVSWYQQTPGQGLQFLFEYFSETQRNKGNFPGRFSGRQFSNSRSEMNVSTLELGDSALYLCASSLRRPSTDTQYFGPGTRLTVL.

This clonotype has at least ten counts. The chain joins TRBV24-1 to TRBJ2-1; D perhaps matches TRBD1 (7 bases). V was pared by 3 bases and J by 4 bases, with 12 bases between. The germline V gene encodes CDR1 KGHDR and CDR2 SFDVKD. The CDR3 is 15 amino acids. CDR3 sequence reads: CATSDPQGGYNEQFF. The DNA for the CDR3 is TGTGCCACCAGTGATCCCCAGGGGGGATACAATGAGCAGTTCTTC.